This TCR beta chain was sequenced during a study of blood T cells in healthy people across ages. Sample-barcoded 5' priming and a J-beta primer mix drove a second PCR of 7 to 11 cycles. The template-switch adaptor was a 5' adaptor with 12 random nucleotides. It tagged each cDNA molecule. One entry per CDR3 protein results from TCRdb running MiXCR on the 5' RACE reads. The data hold 1.5 million to 2 million distinct CDR3 sequences, with 30% to 35% observed a single time. Germline CDR1 is DFQATT and CDR2 is SNEGSKA (reference sequence). This CDR3 region has 15 residues. With V trimmed by 3 bases and J by 6 bases, 14 bases remained unmatched.

V gene TRBV20-1 combines with J gene TRBJ2-7; TRBD2 agrees at 7 bases. This clonotype was sampled from a woman under 40 in good health. The sample consisted of blood. The CDR3 loop is CSARDLAGSKPEQYF. The CDR3 coding sequence is TGCAGTGCTAGGGATTTAGCGGGTTCTAAACCCGAGCAGTACTTC.